The rows below give T cell receptor beta chains drawn from one sample of a study of blood T cells in healthy people across ages. TCRdb independently ran MiXCR on the 5' RACE reads; one entry per CDR3 protein. The table lists about 640,000 distinct CDR3 sequences, under 70% of them singletons. The sample consisted of blood. These receptors all come from a man aged 60 to 69 in good health. The CDR3 runs from the conserved cysteine through the conserved F or W. The order of the fields is D gene, V gene, J gene, clone size, CDR3 DNA, CDR3 protein. D genes are given only for firm matches. Clone size is not always given. Where it is, it says once, few, many or a class for expanded clones.

D gene: NA; V gene: TRBV7-2; J gene: TRBJ2-7; clone size: NA; CDR3 DNA: TGTGCCAGCAGCTACGGAACGGGAGCCTACGAGCAGTACTTC; CDR3 protein: CASSYGTGAYEQYF
D gene: TRBD2; V gene: TRBV29-1; J gene: TRBJ2-7; clone size: NA; CDR3 DNA: TGCAGCGTTGAAACTAGCGGTCCCACCTACGAGCAGTACTTC; CDR3 protein: CSVETSGPTYEQYF
D gene: NA; V gene: TRBV24-1; J gene: TRBJ1-2; clone size: NA; CDR3 DNA: TGTGCCACCAGTGGGCGCGGGGTTAACTATGGCTACACCTTC; CDR3 protein: CATSGRGVNYGYTF
D gene: NA; V gene: TRBV29-1; J gene: TRBJ2-1; clone size: many; CDR3 DNA: TGCAGCGTTGAAGGCAGTACCGTATACAATGAGCAGTTCTTC; CDR3 protein: CSVEGSTVYNEQFF
D gene: TRBD2; V gene: TRBV7-2; J gene: TRBJ2-2; clone size: once; CDR3 DNA: TGTGCCAGCAGCTCCCAGCGGGGCAAGAACACCGGGGAGCTGTTTTTT; CDR3 protein: CASSSQRGKNTGELFF
D gene: TRBD2; V gene: TRBV4-1; J gene: TRBJ2-1; clone size: few; CDR3 DNA: TGCGCCAGCAGCCATAAGCGGGGGGACTACAATGAGCAGTTCTTC; CDR3 protein: CASSHKRGDYNEQFF
D gene: NA; V gene: TRBV5-5; J gene: TRBJ2-4; clone size: NA; CDR3 DNA: TGTGCCAGCAGCTTTCGGGTGAGTGGTGAGGACATTCAGTACTTC; CDR3 protein: CASSFRVSGEDIQYF
D gene: NA; V gene: TRBV5-1; J gene: TRBJ1-2; clone size: NA; CDR3 DNA: TGCGCCAGCAGCTTGGTCGCAGGGTCCGGGGATGGCTACACCTTC; CDR3 protein: CASSLVAGSGDGYTF
D gene: TRBD1; V gene: TRBV10-3; J gene: TRBJ1-3; clone size: NA; CDR3 DNA: TGTGCCATCAGGGGACAGGGCGGCCCTGGAAACACCATATATTTT; CDR3 protein: CAIRGQGGPGNTIYF
D gene: TRBD1; V gene: TRBV12-3/TRBV12-4; J gene: TRBJ1-2; clone size: NA; CDR3 DNA: TGTGCCAGCAGTTTAAGTCGGCGACAGGGAATGGGGGACTATGGCTACACCTTC; CDR3 protein: CASSLSRRQGMGDYGYTF
D gene: TRBD2; V gene: TRBV11-2; J gene: TRBJ2-1; clone size: few; CDR3 DNA: TGTGCCAGCAGCTTAGAACTAGCGGGTAATGAGCAGTTCTTC; CDR3 protein: CASSLELAGNEQFF
D gene: NA; V gene: TRBV14; J gene: TRBJ2-3; clone size: NA; CDR3 DNA: TGTGCCAGCAGCCATAGGGCTACCCGAGGCGGAGATACGCAGTATTTT; CDR3 protein: CASSHRATRGGDTQYF
D gene: NA; V gene: TRBV20-1; J gene: TRBJ2-3; clone size: NA; CDR3 DNA: TGCAGTGCTGGGACGGGTTCACGGAATACGCAGTATTTT; CDR3 protein: CSAGTGSRNTQYF
D gene: TRBD1; V gene: TRBV29-1; J gene: TRBJ2-5; clone size: NA; CDR3 DNA: TGCGGCGTTGCTTGGACAGGGCGCGAGACCCAGTACTTC; CDR3 protein: CGVAWTGRETQYF
D gene: TRBD2; V gene: TRBV7-9; J gene: TRBJ2-1; clone size: NA; CDR3 DNA: TGTGCCAGCAGCACCACGAAGGGACTAGACAATGAGCAGTTCTTC; CDR3 protein: CASSTTKGLDNEQFF
D gene: NA; V gene: TRBV11-2; J gene: TRBJ1-4; clone size: NA; CDR3 DNA: TGTGCCAGCAGCTTACTGATTGCAACTAATGAAAAACTGTTTTTT; CDR3 protein: CASSLLIATNEKLFF
D gene: NA; V gene: TRBV7-9; J gene: TRBJ2-3; clone size: NA; CDR3 DNA: TGTGCCAGCAGAACGCGGGGTTCCGCAGATACGCAGTATTTT; CDR3 protein: CASRTRGSADTQYF
D gene: NA; V gene: TRBV15; J gene: TRBJ1-1; clone size: NA; CDR3 DNA: TGTGCCACCAGCACCAGCCGGGGGCTGAACACTGAAGCTTTCTTT; CDR3 protein: CATSTSRGLNTEAFF
D gene: NA; V gene: TRBV3-1; J gene: TRBJ1-4; clone size: NA; CDR3 DNA: TGTGCCAGCAGCCAAGAACTAAGGGGGTGGGGTAATGAAAAACTGTTTTTT; CDR3 protein: CASSQELRGWGNEKLFF
D gene: TRBD1; V gene: TRBV6-1; J gene: TRBJ1-1; clone size: NA; CDR3 DNA: TGTGCCAGCAGCCACAGGGGGCAGACTGAAGCTTTCTTT; CDR3 protein: CASSHRGQTEAFF
D gene: NA; V gene: TRBV18; J gene: TRBJ2-5; clone size: NA; CDR3 DNA: TGTGCCAGCTCACCACAATCCCAAGAGACCCAGTACTTC; CDR3 protein: CASSPQSQETQYF
D gene: TRBD2; V gene: TRBV4-1; J gene: TRBJ2-2; clone size: few; CDR3 DNA: TGCGCCAGCCGGGGGAGGGAACGCACCGGGGAGCTGTTTTTT; CDR3 protein: CASRGRERTGELFF
D gene: TRBD1; V gene: TRBV7-9; J gene: TRBJ2-3; clone size: many; CDR3 DNA: TGTGCCAGCAGCCCGGACAGGGCCTGGGATACGCAGTATTTT; CDR3 protein: CASSPDRAWDTQYF
D gene: NA; V gene: TRBV3-1; J gene: TRBJ1-4; clone size: NA; CDR3 DNA: TGTGCCAGCAGCCTCCGTAGTGGCAGCCTGTTTTTT; CDR3 protein: CASSLRSGSLFF
D gene: TRBD1; V gene: TRBV7-2; J gene: TRBJ1-4; clone size: many; CDR3 DNA: TGTGCCAGCAGCTCGCAGACAGGGAGTGAAAAACTGTTTTTT; CDR3 protein: CASSSQTGSEKLFF
D gene: TRBD1; V gene: TRBV6-2/TRBV6-3; J gene: TRBJ2-5; clone size: few; CDR3 DNA: TGTGCCAGCGGGGGACAGGGTTACGTTTTGGAGACCCAGTACTTC; CDR3 protein: CASGGQGYVLETQYF
D gene: NA; V gene: TRBV7-2; J gene: TRBJ2-7; clone size: few; CDR3 DNA: TGTGCCAGCAGCCCTAGCTTGGGGTTTAGAAACGAGCAGTACTTC; CDR3 protein: CASSPSLGFRNEQYF
D gene: NA; V gene: TRBV15; J gene: TRBJ2-5; clone size: NA; CDR3 DNA: TGTGCCACCAGCAGCCGGACTGGGACCCAGTACTTC; CDR3 protein: CATSSRTGTQYF
D gene: TRBD1; V gene: TRBV12-3/TRBV12-4; J gene: TRBJ2-1; clone size: NA; CDR3 DNA: TGTGCCAGCAGGCGACAGGGGCCCAATGAGCAGTTCTTC; CDR3 protein: CASRRQGPNEQFF
D gene: TRBD1; V gene: TRBV7-2; J gene: TRBJ2-2; clone size: NA; CDR3 DNA: TGTGCCAGCAGCCGGGACAGGGCTCGGGCCGGGGAGCTGTTTTTT; CDR3 protein: CASSRDRARAGELFF
D gene: NA; V gene: TRBV2; J gene: TRBJ2-2; clone size: NA; CDR3 DNA: TGTGCCAGCGGAGGGGGCGCGAACACCGGGGAGCTGTTTTTT; CDR3 protein: CASGGGANTGELFF
D gene: TRBD1; V gene: TRBV7-2; J gene: TRBJ2-4; clone size: NA; CDR3 DNA: TGTGCCAGCAGCTTCGAACGGACAGGGCGGTTGGGAAACATTCAGTACTTC; CDR3 protein: CASSFERTGRLGNIQYF
D gene: NA; V gene: TRBV20-1; J gene: TRBJ2-7; clone size: NA; CDR3 DNA: TGCAGTGCTGGACCCGGCGATTACGAGCAGTACTTC; CDR3 protein: CSAGPGDYEQYF
D gene: NA; V gene: TRBV7-9; J gene: TRBJ2-1; clone size: few; CDR3 DNA: TGTGCCAGCAGTTTAAATAGGGGGTACGATGAGCAGTTCTTC; CDR3 protein: CASSLNRGYDEQFF
D gene: TRBD1; V gene: TRBV20-1; J gene: TRBJ2-2; clone size: NA; CDR3 DNA: TGCAGTGCTCGACAGGGGTTAACGAACACCGGGGAGCTGTTTTTT; CDR3 protein: CSARQGLTNTGELFF
D gene: TRBD1; V gene: TRBV18; J gene: TRBJ2-7; clone size: NA; CDR3 DNA: TGTGCCAGCTCACCAAGGACAGGGCCGGCCCACGAGCAGTACTTC; CDR3 protein: CASSPRTGPAHEQYF
D gene: NA; V gene: TRBV4-1; J gene: TRBJ1-2; clone size: few; CDR3 DNA: TGCGCCAGCAGCCAAGTGTCAGGGAATGGCTACACCTTC; CDR3 protein: CASSQVSGNGYTF
D gene: NA; V gene: TRBV5-1; J gene: TRBJ2-5; clone size: NA; CDR3 DNA: TGCGCCAGCAGCTGGGTCTCGGACCCAGAGGGGACCCAGTACTTC; CDR3 protein: CASSWVSDPEGTQYF
D gene: TRBD1; V gene: TRBV6-1; J gene: TRBJ1-2; clone size: NA; CDR3 DNA: TGTGCCAGCAGTGGGACAGGGGCGAAATTCTATGGCTACACCTTC; CDR3 protein: CASSGTGAKFYGYTF
D gene: TRBD2; V gene: TRBV7-8; J gene: TRBJ2-1; clone size: few; CDR3 DNA: TGTGCCAGCAGCTTAGGGGGGGCGGGGGGAAACTACAATGAGCAGTTCTTC; CDR3 protein: CASSLGGAGGNYNEQFF
D gene: TRBD2; V gene: TRBV2; J gene: TRBJ2-1; clone size: NA; CDR3 DNA: TGTGCCAGCAGGGGGGATGACTCAGCGGGGGGCAGCACTGGCGATGAGCAGTTCTTC; CDR3 protein: CASRGDDSAGGSTGDEQFF
D gene: NA; V gene: TRBV5-1; J gene: TRBJ2-1; clone size: NA; CDR3 DNA: TGCGCCAGCAGCCCACAGAGTTTGGCCGACCAGTTCTTC; CDR3 protein: CASSPQSLADQFF
D gene: TRBD2; V gene: TRBV11-2; J gene: TRBJ2-3; clone size: NA; CDR3 DNA: TGTGCCAGCAGCCCTAGCCTGTCTAGCGGGGGTAGATCAGATACGCAGTATTTT; CDR3 protein: CASSPSLSSGGRSDTQYF
D gene: NA; V gene: TRBV7-2; J gene: TRBJ1-5; clone size: NA; CDR3 DNA: TGTGCCAGCAGCCACAGACAGCGTCAGCCCCAGCATTTT; CDR3 protein: CASSHRQRQPQHF
D gene: TRBD2; V gene: TRBV6-5; J gene: TRBJ2-7; clone size: NA; CDR3 DNA: TGTGCCAGCAGTTACTCCCTAGCGGGGGGCTCCTACGAGCAGTACTTC; CDR3 protein: CASSYSLAGGSYEQYF
D gene: NA; V gene: TRBV5-1; J gene: TRBJ2-2; clone size: NA; CDR3 DNA: TGCGCCAGCAGCCCCCGTAGGCTCGGCACCGGGGAGCTGTTTTTT; CDR3 protein: CASSPRRLGTGELFF
D gene: NA; V gene: TRBV7-9; J gene: TRBJ2-1; clone size: NA; CDR3 DNA: TGTGCCAGCAGCCCCTCCGATGTTGGAGGTCGAGATGAGCAGTTCTTC; CDR3 protein: CASSPSDVGGRDEQFF
D gene: NA; V gene: TRBV20-1; J gene: TRBJ2-5; clone size: NA; CDR3 DNA: TGCAGTGCTAGAGAGGGCGGGGCCCAAGAGACCCAGTACTTC; CDR3 protein: CSAREGGAQETQYF
D gene: TRBD1; V gene: TRBV5-4; J gene: TRBJ1-6; clone size: NA; CDR3 DNA: TGTGCCAGCAGCTTGGATCCGGACAGGGGGAATTCACCCCTCCACTTT; CDR3 protein: CASSLDPDRGNSPLHF
D gene: NA; V gene: TRBV28; J gene: TRBJ1-6; clone size: NA; CDR3 DNA: TGTGCCAGCAGCTCAGGGTCAGGCTCCTATAATTCACCCCTCCACTTT; CDR3 protein: CASSSGSGSYNSPLHF
D gene: NA; V gene: TRBV4-1; J gene: TRBJ1-2; clone size: NA; CDR3 DNA: TGCGCCAGCAGCCAAGATGAGGAAATCTATGGCTACACCTTC; CDR3 protein: CASSQDEEIYGYTF
D gene: NA; V gene: TRBV25-1; J gene: TRBJ2-5; clone size: NA; CDR3 DNA: TGTGCCAGCAGTGAATGGGGTGAAGAGGAGACCCAGTACTTC; CDR3 protein: CASSEWGEEETQYF
D gene: NA; V gene: TRBV24-1; J gene: TRBJ2-5; clone size: few; CDR3 DNA: TGTGCCACCAGTGATACAGGGTACGAGACCCAGTACTTC; CDR3 protein: CATSDTGYETQYF
D gene: NA; V gene: TRBV2; J gene: TRBJ1-2; clone size: few; CDR3 DNA: TGTGCCAGCAGTGGTACGGGAGGGGTTGGCTACACCTTC; CDR3 protein: CASSGTGGVGYTF
D gene: NA; V gene: TRBV3-1; J gene: TRBJ1-4; clone size: few; CDR3 DNA: TGTGCCAGCAGCCAAGATCTCGACCCCAATGAAAAACTGTTTTTT; CDR3 protein: CASSQDLDPNEKLFF
D gene: NA; V gene: TRBV10-3; J gene: TRBJ1-2; clone size: NA; CDR3 DNA: TGTGCCATCAGTGAGCCCTCTAGGGGACCTGGCTACACCTTC; CDR3 protein: CAISEPSRGPGYTF
D gene: TRBD1; V gene: TRBV5-1; J gene: TRBJ1-6; clone size: few; CDR3 DNA: TGCGCCAGCAGCTCCGGACAGGGGAATAATTCACCCCTCCACTTT; CDR3 protein: CASSSGQGNNSPLHF
D gene: NA; V gene: TRBV10-3; J gene: TRBJ2-1; clone size: NA; CDR3 DNA: TGTGCCATCAGTGATACCGGGACAACGTACAATGAGCAGTTCTTC; CDR3 protein: CAISDTGTTYNEQFF